The 22 T cell receptor beta chains below were found in one sample sequenced in a study of blood T cell repertoires in COVID-19. Clones were sequenced by immunoSEQ multiplex PCR, and TCRdb holds only the in-frame ones, with some missing. The sample holds roughly 79,000 clones, around 88% seen once. Sequences were obtained from peripheral blood. The receptors here all came from a woman of 80 years or more with active or convalescent COVID-19.

The chain combines TRBV2 with TRBJ1-5; no definite D call. Trimming pared 2 bases from V and 0 bases from J, leaving 17 bases between. The CDR3 consists of 18 residues. CDR1 SNHLY and CDR2 FYNNEI come from the germline V gene. This chain's CDR3 is CASSEMPLHSYSNQPQHF. Written as DNA, the CDR3 is TGTGCCAGCAGTGAAATGCCTTTGCATAGCTATAGCAATCAGCCCCAGCATTTT. The full variable domain, completed using reference TRBV2 and TRBJ1-5, is EPEVTQTPSHQVTQMGQEVILRCVPISNHLYFYWYRQILGQKVEFLVSFYNNEISEKSEIFDDQFSVERPDGSNFTLKIRSTKLEDSAMYFCASSEMPLHSYSNQPQHFGDGTRLSIL.

This clone showed up just a few times. The chain employs TRBV18 and TRBJ2-1; D is undetermined. Germline values: CDR1 KGHSH, CDR2 LQKENI. The CDR3 sequence is 12 residues long. V was trimmed by 3 bases and J by 9 bases, leaving 9 bases between them. The CDR3 sequence: CASSPLGAEQFF. The CDR3 DNA reads as TGTGCCAGCTCACCCCTAGGCGCTGAGCAGTTCTTC.

J is TRBJ1-2 and V is TRBV24-1; TRBD1 agrees at 12 bases. In germline, CDR1 is KGHDR, CDR2 SFDVKD. Trimming took 7 bases from V and 6 from J; bases not matched to a gene: 17. CDR3 length: 18 residues. The CDR3 is CATSEPPGQGARSDGYTF. The CDR3 coding sequence is TGTGCCACCAGCGAGCCCCCGGGACAGGGGGCGAGGAGTGATGGCTACACCTTC.

The chain uses TRBV24-1 and TRBJ1-6; 9 bases map to TRBD1. The germline V gene encodes CDR1 KGHDR and CDR2 SFDVKD. The V gene end was trimmed by 7 bases and the J gene end by 8 bases; junction bases not matched to a gene: 5. CDR3 length: 14 amino acids. This CDR3 reads CATRQGAYDSPLHF. The CDR3 nucleotides read TGTGCCACCAGACAGGGGGCGTACGATTCACCCCTCCACTTT.

The V call is TRBV19, the J call TRBJ1-2; no definite D call. Trimming removed 7 bases at V and 8 bases at J, with 20 bases between. In germline, CDR1 is LNHDA, CDR2 SQIVND (reference sequence). CDR3 length: 14 residues. The CDR3 region has the DNA TGTGCCAGTACTCCCTTAAGCGGAGGCGGGGGCTACACCTTC. Its protein product is CASTPLSGGGGYTF.

This chain links TRBV28 with TRBJ2-1; D remains unclear. Between the trimmed V and J ends, which lost 8 bases and 7 bases, there was a span of 12 bases. The CDR3 contains 12 residues. Germline V gene data show CDR1 as MDHEN and CDR2 as SYDVKM. CDR3 amino acids: CASFAASNEQFF. The DNA for the CDR3 is TGTGCCAGCTTCGCCGCGAGTAATGAGCAGTTCTTC.

This rearrangement joins TRBV28 to TRBJ1-6; tentatively, D is TRBD1 (5 bases). The germline V and J ends were trimmed by 5 bases and 5 bases, with 16 bases remaining between them. Germline values: CDR1 MDHEN, CDR2 SYDVKM. This CDR3 spans 16 amino acids. CDR3 bases: TGTGCCAGCAGTCCTTTAGGGGAGGGAAATAATTCACCCCTCCACTTT. It yields the protein CASSPLGEGNNSPLHF.

The chain links TRBV6-1 to TRBJ2-2; maybe TRBD2 (5 bases). Trimming pared 1 base from V and 4 bases from J, leaving 19 bases between. Per germline, CDR1 MNHNS and CDR2 SASEGT. This CDR3 spans 18 amino acids. The CDR3 bases are TGTGCCAGCAGTGAAGTTAGGAGGACCCTAACCCCCACCGGGGAGCTGTTTTTT. Translation: CASSEVRRTLTPTGELFF.

The chain has TRBV5-1 and TRBJ1-3; D may be TRBD1 (6 bases). Germline CDR1 and CDR2: SGHRS and YFSETQ. Trimming shortened V by 0 bases and J by 0 bases, and 7 bases separated the two germline ends. This CDR3 has 15 amino acids. CDR3 nucleotides: TGCGCCAGCAGCTTGGGGACAGCCTCTGGAAACACCATATATTTT. It codes for CASSLGTASGNTIYF.

The V gene is TRBV14, the J gene TRBJ2-5; TRBD2 agrees at 13 bases. Germline V gene lookup returns CDR1 SGHDN and CDR2 FVKESK. CDR3 size: 17 residues. V trimming: 2 bases; J trimming: 3 bases; junction bases outside the gene matches: 6. The DNA for the CDR3 is TGTGCCAGCAGCCAACGGACTAGCGGGGGACCAAAAGAGACCCAGTACTTC. Protein: CASSQRTSGGPKETQYF.

The genes are TRBV4-1 and TRBJ2-7, with 11 nucleotides matching TRBD1. V dropped 2 bases and J dropped 3; count of bases not matched to a gene: 6. The V gene's germline CDR1 is MGHRA and CDR2 YSYEKL. This CDR3 is built from 16 residues. CDR3 sequence (DNA): TGCGCCAGCAGCCAACCGGGACAGGGGGGAGGCTACGAGCAGTACTTC. Translating gives CASSQPGQGGGYEQYF.

The CDR3 DNA reads as TGTGCCAGCAGCCGGACTAGCGGGAGAGGCAATGAGCAGTTCTTC. Protein sequence: CASSRTSGRGNEQFF. The rearrangement joins TRBV9 to TRBJ2-1; 13 bases are shared with TRBD2. There are 15 residues in the CDR3. With V trimmed by 4 bases and J by 6 bases, 4 bases remained unmatched. Germline V gives CDR1 SGDLS, CDR2 YYNGEE.

This chain links TRBV28 with TRBJ2-7, with D perhaps TRBD1 (5 bases). Germline lookup yields CDR1 MDHEN and CDR2 SYDVKM. V lost 2 bases to trimming and J lost 3 bases, with 8 bases between them. This CDR3 has 13 amino acids. The CDR3 DNA reads TGTGCCAGCAGTTTAGGACACCTCTACGAGCAGTACTTC. This translates into CASSLGHLYEQYF.

The V and J genes are TRBV10-2 and TRBJ2-2; the match to TRBD1 covers 10 bases. V trimming: 6 bases; J trimming: 4 bases; junction bases outside the gene matches: 14. Looked up from germline, CDR1 is WSHSY and CDR2 is SAAADI. The CDR3 runs 18 residues. The CDR3 DNA reads as TGCGCCAGCAGGGCCGACAGGGGGCCGCCCCCGGGCACCGGGGAGCTGTTTTTT. Amino acids: CASRADRGPPPGTGELFF.

The chain carries TRBV6-5 and TRBJ2-5; 7 nucleotides line up with TRBD1. The CDR3 has 15 amino acids. V was pared by 6 bases and J by 0 bases, with 7 bases of the junction left unmatched. Germline values: CDR1 MNHEY, CDR2 SVGAGI. The CDR3 region has the DNA TGTGCCAGCAGCCGGACCAGGGGGTACCAAGAGACCCAGTACTTC. Its translation is CASSRTRGYQETQYF.

This chain links TRBV7-2 with TRBJ2-2, with TRBD2 matching over 10 bases. After removal of 5 bases from V and 6 bases from J, the junction contained 12 bases not matched to a gene. The length of the CDR3 is 17 residues. The germline V gene encodes CDR1 SGHTA and CDR2 FQGNSA. The CDR3 is CASSPSSSGGGAGELFF. CDR3 nucleotides: TGTGCCAGCAGCCCCAGCTCTAGCGGGGGCGGCGCCGGGGAGCTGTTTTTT.

V and J are TRBV4-3 and TRBJ1-1, with D unresolved. Germline lookup yields CDR1 LGHNA and CDR2 YSLEER. V was pared by 1 base and J by 3 bases, with 12 bases between. There are 15 residues in the CDR3. The chain's CDR3 is CASSQVGRSDTEAFF. DNA for the CDR3: TGCGCCAGCAGCCAAGTGGGCAGATCGGACACTGAAGCTTTCTTT.

This clone was found once. The chain links TRBV11-2 to TRBJ1-6; tentative D call: TRBD1 (5 bases). CDR1 is SGHAT, CDR2 FQNNGV, per germline. Trimming took off 0 bases at V and 7 bases at J, with 10 bases between the two ends. CDR3 size: 15 residues. This CDR3 reads CASSLDRAGNSPLHF. The CDR3 bases are TGTGCCAGCAGCTTAGATCGAGCAGGGAATTCACCCCTCCACTTT.

J is TRBJ1-2 and V is TRBV18; 11 bases are shared with TRBD1. V was clipped by 2 bases and J by 4 bases; unmatched bases: 6. Germline assignment: CDR1 KGHSH and CDR2 LQKENI. The CDR3 extends over 16 amino acids. CDR3 coding DNA: TGTGCCAGCTCACCAACCGGGACAGGGGGTTTCTATGGCTACACCTTC. Encoded protein: CASSPTGTGGFYGYTF.

The chain couples TRBV2 to TRBJ1-6, with a weak D call TRBD1 (6 bases). This CDR3 contains 14 residues. Per germline, CDR1 SNHLY and CDR2 FYNNEI. Trimming took 8 bases from V and 5 from J, leaving 13 bases between them. DNA of the CDR3: TGTGCCAGCTTCAAGCAGGGGAATAATTCACCCCTCCACTTT. Translation gives CASFKQGNNSPLHF. Drawing the rest from reference TRBV2 and TRBJ1-6, the complete variable domain is EPEVTQTPSHQVTQMGQEVILRCVPISNHLYFYWYRQILGQKVEFLVSFYNNEISEKSEIFDDQFSVERPDGSNFTLKIRSTKLEDSAMYFCASFKQGNNSPLHFGNGTRLTVT.

The chain couples TRBV15 to TRBJ2-4, with D possibly being TRBD2 (5 bases). Trimming pared 1 base from V and 1 base from J, leaving 17 bases between. Per germline, CDR1 LNHNV and CDR2 YYDKDF (reference sequence). The CDR3 totals 18 residues. Here the CDR3 DNA reads TGTGCCACCAGCAGAGGAGGACTCTGGGATGGCGCCAAAAACATTCAGTACTTC. Amino acid sequence: CATSRGGLWDGAKNIQYF. Full variable domain (outside the CDR3, taken from reference TRBV15 and TRBJ2-4): DAMVIQNPRYQVTQFGKPVTLSCSQTLNHNVMYWYQQKSSQAPKLLFHYYDKDFNNEADTPDNFQSRRPNTSFCFLDIRSPGLGDTAMYLCATSRGGLWDGAKNIQYFGAGTRLSVL.

On this clone: At one boundary the junction diverges from the germline segment, which might be a read error. The chain couples TRBV28 to TRBJ2-1, with no clear D. The germline gives CDR1 MDHEN, CDR2 SYDVKM. The CDR3 length is 15 residues. DNA of the CDR3: TGTGCCAGCAGCCCCCCTAGGCGATCCTCCAATGAGCAGTTCTTC. Protein sequence: CASSPPRRSSNEQFF.